This TCR beta chain originates from a study of shared clonotypes between healthy human individuals. Study background: The plates for each donor numbered three CD4 naive, three CD4 memory, two CD8 naive and one CD8 memory.

Profiled with immunoSEQ multiplex PCR; TCRdb holds only in-frame clones, not every one. The sample includes some 580,000 clones, roughly 98% of them seen just once. J lost 4 bases, V lost 6 bases, and 7 bases had no gene match. Germline lookup yields CDR1 SGDLS and CDR2 YYNGEE. The CDR3 runs 15 residues. CD8 cells regarded as naive lacked CD45RO, were positively chosen for CCR7, and omitted terminally differentiated effector memory CD45RA+ cells. The sequence came from a man aged 25-45 years in good health. This chain links TRBV9 with TRBJ1-3; 10 bases fit TRBD1. Sequenced input: naive CD8+ T cells sorted from blood. CDR3 nucleotides: TGTGCCAGCACCACGGGACAGGGGCTGGGAAACACCATATATTTT. Encoded protein: CASTTGQGLGNTIYF.